A single sample gave rise to the 5 T cell receptor beta chains below, sequenced in a study of cytomegalovirus exposure and HLA in healthy donors. Amplification used 60 Vbeta primers and 13 Jbeta primers. TCRdb keeps only in-frame clones here, not all; method: immunoSEQ multiplex PCR. Of 55,000 to 70,000 clones in the sample, just under 75% were seen once. Sequencing was done on a sample of PBMCs. The receptors originated from a woman aged 25 to 39 in good health and CMV-seronegative.

This clone was picked up one time. The rearrangement uses TRBV27 and TRBJ1-1; tentatively, D is TRBD1 (5 bases). Trimming removed 6 bases at V and 0 bases at J, with 14 bases between. The CDR3 consists of 15 residues. Germline CDR1 MNHEY, CDR2 SMNVEV (reference sequence). In DNA, the CDR3 is TGTGCCAGCAGGGCCGGGACTTTCATGAACACTGAAGCTTTCTTT. It codes for CASRAGTFMNTEAFF.

J is TRBJ2-2 and V is TRBV28; TRBD2 matches at 7 bases. Germline-derived CDR1 and CDR2 are MDHEN and SYDVKM. The J segment lost 1 base and the V segment lost 5 bases, leaving 4 bases of the junction unmatched. The CDR3 loop spans 15 amino acids. In DNA, the CDR3 is TGTGCCAGCAGTCGAGGACTAGGGAACACCGGGGAGCTGTTTTTT. The encoded protein is CASSRGLGNTGELFF.

This chain uses TRBV6-5 with TRBJ2-3, with D perhaps TRBD2 (8 bases). The CDR3 runs 15 residues. Germline V gene data show CDR1 as MNHEY and CDR2 as SVGAGI. The V end was cut by 9 bases, the J end by 6 bases, with 22 bases between. The CDR3 spells CASTEGGGRLDTQYF. CDR3 DNA: TGTGCCAGTACAGAAGGGGGCGGGAGGCTGGATACGCAGTATTTT.

The rearrangement joins TRBV6-5 to TRBJ1-1, with D possibly matching TRBD1 (6 bases). The CDR3 has 13 amino acids. V lost 6 bases and J 10 bases, leaving 18 bases between the germline ends. CDR1 and CDR2 (germline): MNHEY, SVGAGI. The CDR3 DNA reads TGTGCCAGCAGCCAAGGGGGGGAATGGGGAGCTTTCTTT. This encodes CASSQGGEWGAFF.

V gene TRBV10-2 combines with J gene TRBJ2-7; 7 nucleotides match TRBD2. CDR1 and CDR2 from the germline V gene are WSHSY and SAAADI. Trimming at V came to 8 bases and at J to 5 bases, leaving 9 bases not matched to a gene. CDR3 length: 13 amino acids. CDR3 DNA: TGCGCCAGCTGGCCGGCGGGAGTAAACGAGCAGTACTTC. The encoded protein is CASWPAGVNEQYF.